This entry features one T cell receptor beta chain sequence. The CDR3 sequence is 14 residues long. Germline V CDR1 and CDR2: LGHDT, YNNKEL (reference sequence). V was clipped by 5 bases and J by 0 bases, with 9 bases between them. This specimen belongs to a study of read filtering for tumor transcriptome and immune sequencing. About the research overall: TCR-mapped reads were about 4 to 10.27 million with IR-seq versus roughly 85 to 1,300 with RNA-seq.

Molecular barcoded adaptors covering alpha/delta and beta/gamma chains were used on about 0.4 ug RNA. In TCRdb, the reads were re-called with MiXCR into one record per CDR3 protein. The data show tens of thousands of distinct CDR3 sequences, 20% to 25% seen once. The rearrangement links TRBV3-1 to TRBJ2-3; tentative D call: TRBD2 (5 bases). This clonotype was obtained from a donor aged 40 or over with multiple myeloma. The sequencing input was a population of CD138-negative cells sorted from bone marrow. The CDR3 protein is CASSARTSTDTQYF. Written as DNA, the CDR3 is TGTGCCAGCAGCGCCCGGACTAGCACAGATACGCAGTATTTT.